One sample yielded the 8 T cell receptor beta chains listed below, sequenced in a study of blood T cell repertoires in COVID-19. Sequencing used immunoSEQ multiplex PCR; TCRdb keeps in-frame clones, though not all of them. The sample has 46,000 or so clones, roughly 90% seen once. The sample consisted of peripheral blood. Every receptor here comes from a man between 65 and 85 years old with active COVID-19.

The gene calls are TRBV18 and TRBJ1-1; D not certain. This CDR3 spans 13 amino acids. Germline V CDR1 and CDR2: KGHSH, LQKENI. V was trimmed by 3 bases and J by 11 bases, leaving 16 bases between them. Here the CDR3 DNA reads TGTGCCAGCTCACCCGAGGGCACGTTGTCGGCTTTCTTT. Encoded protein: CASSPEGTLSAFF.

The chain joins TRBV19 to TRBJ1-1; no definite D call. The CDR3 spans 14 residues. CDR1 and CDR2 (germline): LNHDA, SQIVND (reference sequence). Trimming took 1 base from V and 8 from J, leaving 14 bases between them. CDR3 in DNA: TGTGCCAGTAGTATAGGGGCTCCGGCCACAGAAGCTTTCTTT. It codes for CASSIGAPATEAFF.

The rearrangement links TRBV7-3 to TRBJ2-1; the D gene is possibly TRBD2 (6 bases). The CDR3 is 15 residues long. Trimming cost V 5 bases and J 0 bases, with 11 bases left between them. From germline, CDR1 is SGHTA and CDR2 FQGTGA. The CDR3 sequence is CASSLPGSSYNEQFF. CDR3 in DNA: TGTGCCAGCAGCCTCCCCGGGAGCTCCTACAATGAGCAGTTCTTC.

The chain employs TRBV5-6 and TRBJ2-2, with TRBD2 identical over 7 bases. This CDR3 is built from 15 residues. The germline CDR1 and CDR2 sequences are SGHDT and YYEEEE. V shed 4 bases, J shed 2 bases, and the junction held 5 bases outside the gene matches. CDR3 DNA sequence: TGTGCCAGCAGCCGAGGAGCGGGAAACACCGGGGAGCTGTTTTTT. It specifies CASSRGAGNTGELFF.

The V call is TRBV7-3, the J call TRBJ2-3, with a weak D call TRBD1 (6 bases). The CDR3 length is 13 residues. Germline V CDR1 and CDR2: SGHTA, FQGTGA. The ends were cut back, 2 bases at V and 5 bases at J, with 8 bases in the middle. CDR3 in amino acids: CASSLQGQDTQYF. CDR3 DNA: TGTGCCAGCAGCTTACAGGGGCAAGATACGCAGTATTTT.

This clone was counted a single time. The DNA of the CDR3 is TGTGCCAGCAGCCCCGAAGGGGGCACTGAAGCTTTCTTT. Translation: CASSPEGGTEAFF. This rearrangement joins TRBV7-6 to TRBJ1-1; perhaps TRBD1 as D (6 bases). V gave up 5 bases and J gave up 4 bases, with 11 bases separating them. CDR3 length equals 13 residues. Per the germline V gene, CDR1 is SGHVS and CDR2 is FNYEAQ.

The V and J genes are TRBV5-1 and TRBJ2-7; D might be TRBD1 (6 bases). Trimming removed 2 bases from V and 0 bases from J, with 12 bases in between. The CDR3 runs to 15 residues. Germline V gene sequence: CDR1 SGHRS, CDR2 YFSETQ. CDR3 nucleotide sequence: TGCGCCAGCAGCTTAACACAGGGAAGCTCCTACGAGCAGTACTTC. This gives the protein CASSLTQGSSYEQYF.

The chain recombines TRBV27 with TRBJ2-5; 10 bases are a match to TRBD1. The CDR3 has 16 residues. Looked up from germline, CDR1 is MNHEY and CDR2 is SMNVEV (reference sequence). J gave up 5 bases and V 3 bases, and 9 bases lay outside the gene matches. In DNA, the CDR3 is TGTGCCAGCAGTTTTCTCGGGACAGGGGCGCGGGAGACCCAGTACTTC. Translated, it gives CASSFLGTGARETQYF.